This entry lists 4 T cell receptor beta chains sequenced from one sample in a study of neurological immune-mediated disorders. Time point specified: technical triplicate 2. TCRdb reanalysed the 5' RACE reads using MiXCR and keeps one entry per CDR3 protein. The table records about 59,000 distinct CDR3 sequences, 24% of them present only once. Specimen: PBMCs. The source is a man aged 60 to 69 with HTLV-1-associated myelopathy (HAM/TSP).

The chain links TRBV5-1 to TRBJ2-3; 7 bases are shared with TRBD2. The junction had 7 bases not matched to a gene; V was cut back by 1 base and J by 2 bases. The CDR3 runs 16 residues. Germline V gene sequence: CDR1 SGHRS, CDR2 YFSETQ. This CDR3 reads CASSLPRGGPTDTQYF. The CDR3 DNA sequence: TGCGCCAGCAGCTTGCCTCGCGGGGGTCCCACAGATACGCAGTATTTT.

The chain uses TRBV20-1 and TRBJ2-1; 9 nucleotides line up with TRBD2. Germline V gives CDR1 DFQATT, CDR2 SNEGSKA (reference sequence). The length of the CDR3 is 18 residues. After removal of 3 bases from V and 7 bases from J, the junction contained 19 bases not matched to a gene. The CDR3 sequence is CSASLLYRREGPPNEQFF. In nucleotides, the CDR3 is TGCAGTGCTAGTCTACTCTATCGGCGGGAGGGCCCCCCAAATGAGCAGTTCTTC.

This clonotype came up many times. The chain links TRBV27 to TRBJ1-3, with no clear D. The CDR3 sequence is 16 residues long. The V gene lost 0 bases and the J gene lost 0 bases, with 9 bases spanning the gap. The germline gives CDR1 MNHEY, CDR2 SMNVEV (reference sequence). The CDR3 region has the DNA TGTGCCAGCAGTTTATCTCCAGGCCTCTCTGGAAACACCATATATTTT. Translated, it gives CASSLSPGLSGNTIYF.

V usage is TRBV5-1 and J usage is TRBJ1-2; D uncertain. This CDR3 region has 13 residues. V was cut by 0 bases and J by 3 bases, with 6 bases left in between. Germline CDR1 reads SGHRS; CDR2 reads YFSETQ. DNA for the CDR3: TGCGCCAGCAGCTTGGAGTCACACTATGGCTACACCTTC. This encodes CASSLESHYGYTF.